The 18 T cell receptor beta chains below were found in one sample sequenced in a study of early T cells in non-severe SARS-CoV-2 infection. TCRdb independently ran MiXCR on the 5' RACE reads; one entry per CDR3 protein. The table lists tens of thousands of distinct CDR3 sequences, around 5% of them singletons. Sequences were obtained from whole blood. Every receptor here comes from an adult who was a healthcare worker with PCR-confirmed SARS-CoV-2 infection or an uninfected control (not recorded which).

This clonotype has only a few counts. The chain couples TRBV20-1 to TRBJ2-7; TRBD1 is a possible D gene (7 bases). Germline-derived CDR1 and CDR2 are DFQATT and SNEGSKA (reference sequence). The CDR3 has 18 amino acids. Trimming left V 1 base short and J 7 bases short, with 29 bases between. CDR3 DNA sequence: TGCAGTGCTAGAGGTACCCTTGGGGGCAGGGGGACTCTAGGTGAGCAGTACTTC. Translation gives CSARGTLGGRGTLGEQYF.

This clonotype came up many times. CDR3 region: CASSLEQVSNQPQHF. Here the CDR3 DNA reads TGTGCCAGCAGCTTAGAACAGGTTAGCAATCAGCCCCAGCATTTT. The chain combines TRBV11-3 with TRBJ1-5, with D possibly matching TRBD1 (5 bases). Germline assignment: CDR1 SGHNT and CDR2 YENEEA. V lost 0 bases to trimming and J lost 0 bases, with 6 bases between them. The CDR3 contains 15 residues.

This clonotype was seen at least ten times. V usage is TRBV12-3 or TRBV12-4 and J usage is TRBJ1-1, with TRBD1 identical over 8 bases. V lost 6 bases and J lost 4; bases outside the gene matches: 4. This CDR3 has 13 amino acids. The CDR3, as DNA: TGTGCCAGCAGAATAACAGGGGGCACTGAAGCTTTCTTT. Its protein is CASRITGGTEAFF.

The chain recombines TRBV6-6 with TRBJ1-2; D perhaps matches TRBD1 (6 bases). This CDR3 contains 15 residues. Trimming stripped 4 bases from V and 2 bases from J, with 14 bases between. Looked up from germline, CDR1 is MNHNY and CDR2 is SVGAGI (reference sequence). The CDR3 sequence is CASSSTGQQNYGYTF. The CDR3 nucleotides are TGTGCCAGCAGTTCAACCGGACAGCAAAACTATGGCTACACCTTC.

In its sample, this clonotype was seen many times. The DNA for the CDR3 is TGTGCCAGCAGGGAGAGGGGCGCAGAAGGCTACACCTTC. It encodes CASRERGAEGYTF. The rearrangement joins TRBV6-2 or TRBV6-3 to TRBJ1-2, with D maybe TRBD1 (5 bases). Germline CDR1 MNHEY, CDR2 SVGEGT. The CDR3 totals 13 residues. V lost 6 bases to trimming and J lost 8 bases, with 16 bases between them.

V is TRBV7-6 and J is TRBJ2-5; tentatively, D is TRBD1 (5 bases). The CDR3 runs 14 residues. V lost 1 base to trimming and J lost 1 base, with 7 bases between them. Germline V gene data show CDR1 as SGHVS and CDR2 as FNYEAQ. CDR3 in amino acids: CASSLGTTQETQYF. The DNA for the CDR3 is TGTGCCAGCAGCTTAGGGACAACCCAAGAGACCCAGTACTTC.

This clonotype was detected ten times or more. This chain links TRBV6-5 with TRBJ1-2; the match to TRBD1 covers 12 bases. V was pared by 1 base and J by 7 bases, with 4 bases of the junction left unmatched. CDR3 length equals 15 residues. Germline V gives CDR1 MNHEY, CDR2 SVGAGI. This chain's CDR3 is CASSYLGQGARGYTF. In DNA form, the CDR3 reads TGTGCCAGCAGTTACTTGGGACAGGGGGCGCGTGGCTACACCTTC.

V and J are TRBV7-3 and TRBJ1-1, with no clear D. The V end lost 1 base, the J end lost 3 bases, and 18 bases lay between the germline ends. Germline V gene sequence: CDR1 SGHTA, CDR2 FQGTGA. The CDR3 is 17 residues long. The DNA for the CDR3 is TGTGCCAGCAGCTTAATTCACGTGCGGGGTCGGGACACTGAAGCTTTCTTT. Its protein is CASSLIHVRGRDTEAFF.

The chain is built from TRBV6-6 and TRBJ1-5; a weak D match, TRBD1 (5 bases). CDR1 is MNHNY, CDR2 SVGAGI, per germline (reference sequence). The length of the CDR3 is 13 residues. V lost 9 bases and J 0 bases, leaving 9 bases between the germline ends. In DNA form, the CDR3 reads TGTGCCAGTAGACAGTTTAGCAATCAGCCCCAGCATTTT. Its protein is CASRQFSNQPQHF.

This clonotype has a count of ten or more. V usage is TRBV6-2 or TRBV6-3 and J usage is TRBJ1-1; D is ambiguous. Germline V CDR1 and CDR2: MNHEY, SVGEGT. The CDR3 consists of 14 residues. V was cut by 6 bases and J by 2 bases, with 13 bases left in between. The CDR3 sequence: CASSPTFGNTEAFF. Here the CDR3 DNA reads TGTGCCAGCAGCCCAACGTTCGGTAACACTGAAGCTTTCTTT.

This clonotype was found many times. This chain connects TRBV20-1 to TRBJ2-1; D gene uncertain. Trimming stripped 6 bases from V and 3 bases from J, with 18 bases between. CDR1 and CDR2 (germline): DFQATT, SNEGSKA (reference sequence). The CDR3 has 15 residues. This CDR3 reads CSADKGRLHYNEQFF. The CDR3 bases are TGCAGTGCCGATAAAGGACGTCTTCACTACAATGAGCAGTTCTTC.

This clonotype occurred a few times. The chain couples TRBV3-1 to TRBJ2-3; D gene unclear. Trimming cost V 1 base and J 5 bases, with 10 bases left between them. CDR3 length equals 14 residues. Germline-derived CDR1 and CDR2 are LGHDT and YNNKEL (reference sequence). In nucleotides, the CDR3 is TGTGCCAGCAGCCAAGGTGAAAGGCGAGATACGCAGTATTTT. Translated: CASSQGERRDTQYF.

This clonotype was observed at least ten times. V gene TRBV3-1 combines with J gene TRBJ1-6; D uncertain. The germline V gene encodes CDR1 LGHDT and CDR2 YNNKEL (reference sequence). V was shortened by 3 bases and J by 14 bases, with 17 bases between the two germline ends. There are 14 residues in the CDR3. The DNA of the CDR3 is TGTGCCAGCAGCCAGACGGATGGAGGAGGAGCCCTCCACTTT. Its translation is CASSQTDGGGALHF.

The CDR3 loop is CASSLVGSTGELFF. Here the CDR3 DNA reads TGTGCCAGCAGCCTCGTCGGGAGTACCGGGGAGCTGTTTTTT. This sequence joins TRBV12-3 or TRBV12-4 and TRBJ2-2; the D gene is possibly TRBD2 (6 bases). V shed 6 bases and J shed 5 bases, with 13 bases lying between them. This CDR3 comprises 14 residues.

This clonotype showed up just a few times. The chain joins TRBV12-3 or TRBV12-4 to TRBJ2-1; no reliable D call. V dropped 2 bases and J dropped 5 bases, with 7 bases sitting between them. CDR3 length: 13 amino acids. Here the CDR3 DNA reads TGTGCCAGCAGTTTAAGCTGGGACAATGAGCAGTTCTTC. Its translation: CASSLSWDNEQFF.

As for this clonotype: Being one base from a much bigger clone, this may be a read error. CDR3 bases: TGCGCCAGCAGCCAAGATAAGGCATCACCCCTCCACTTT. The encoded protein is CASSQDKASPLHF. The rearrangement joins TRBV4-3 to TRBJ1-6; D not certain. The germline V gene encodes CDR1 LGHNA and CDR2 YSLEER. The CDR3 contains 13 residues. With 0 bases removed from V and 10 bases from J, the gap between germline ends came to 7 bases.

This clonotype was observed many times. The chain uses TRBV9 and TRBJ2-2, with D uncertain. The CDR3 is 16 amino acids. Germline V gene sequence: CDR1 SGDLS, CDR2 YYNGEE. V lost 6 bases to trimming and J lost 0 bases, with 15 bases between them. The CDR3 is CASNKGWTSNTGELFF. Here the CDR3 DNA reads TGTGCCAGCAACAAAGGGTGGACCTCGAACACCGGGGAGCTGTTTTTT.

This clonotype showed up just once. One end of the junction does not line up with germline, which may come from a read error. The chain recombines TRBV9 with TRBJ2-5, with D maybe TRBD2 (6 bases). Germline values: CDR1 SGDLS, CDR2 YYNGEE. CDR3 size: 14 residues. This chain's CDR3 is CASSSPGGSKTRYF. The CDR3 nucleotides read TGTGCCAGCAGCTCCCCCGGAGGGAGCAAGACCCGGTACTTC. The full variable domain, completed using reference TRBV9 and TRBJ2-5, is DSGVTQTPKHLITATGQRVTLRCSPRSGDLSVYWYQQSLDQGLQFLIQYYNGEERAKGNILERFSAQQFPDLHSELNLSSLELGDSALYFCASSSPGGSKTRYFGPGTRLLVL.